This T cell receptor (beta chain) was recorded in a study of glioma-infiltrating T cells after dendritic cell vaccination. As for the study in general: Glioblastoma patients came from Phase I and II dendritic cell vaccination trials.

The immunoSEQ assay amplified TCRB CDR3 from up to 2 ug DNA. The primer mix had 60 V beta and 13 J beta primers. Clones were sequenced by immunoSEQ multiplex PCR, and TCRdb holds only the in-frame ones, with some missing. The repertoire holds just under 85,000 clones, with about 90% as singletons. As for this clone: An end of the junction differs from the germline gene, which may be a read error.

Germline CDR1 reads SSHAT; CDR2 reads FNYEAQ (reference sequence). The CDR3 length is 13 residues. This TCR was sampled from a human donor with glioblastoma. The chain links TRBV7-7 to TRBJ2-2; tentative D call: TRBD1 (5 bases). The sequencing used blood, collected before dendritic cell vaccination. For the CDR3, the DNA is TGTGCTAGCAGGGCAGGGAACACCGGGGAGCTGTTTTTT. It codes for CASRAGNTGELFF.